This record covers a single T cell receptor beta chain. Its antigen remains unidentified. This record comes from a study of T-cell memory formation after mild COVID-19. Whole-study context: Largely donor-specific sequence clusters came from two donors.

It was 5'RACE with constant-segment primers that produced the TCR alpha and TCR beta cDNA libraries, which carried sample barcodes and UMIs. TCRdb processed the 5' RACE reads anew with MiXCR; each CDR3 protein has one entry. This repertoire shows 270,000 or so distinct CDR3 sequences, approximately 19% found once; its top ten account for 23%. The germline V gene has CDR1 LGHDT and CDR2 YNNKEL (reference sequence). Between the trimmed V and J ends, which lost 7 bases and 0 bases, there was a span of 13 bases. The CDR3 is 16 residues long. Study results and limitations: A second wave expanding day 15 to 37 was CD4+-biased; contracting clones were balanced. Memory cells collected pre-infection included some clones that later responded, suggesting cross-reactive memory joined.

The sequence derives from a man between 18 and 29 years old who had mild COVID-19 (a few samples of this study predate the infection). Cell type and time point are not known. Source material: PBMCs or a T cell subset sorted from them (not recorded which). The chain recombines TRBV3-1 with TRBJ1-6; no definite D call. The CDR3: CASNNIYTSYNSPLHF. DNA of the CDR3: TGTGCCAGCAATAACATTTACACCTCCTATAATTCACCCCTCCACTTT.